This T cell receptor (beta chain) was profiled in a study of control samples from healthy donors and cancer patients. Assay used: immunoSEQ multiplex PCR; TCRdb lists only in-frame clones, some missing. In the table there are roughly 170,000 clones, about 93% of which are singletons. To note about this clone: The junction and the germline gene differ at one end; a read error may be behind it.

The CDR3 has 14 amino acids. Germline assignment: CDR1 SGHRS and CDR2 YFSETQ. The rearrangement links TRBV5-1 to TRBJ2-7, with 9 nucleotides matching TRBD1. The source of this sequence is a woman aged 60-70 years in good health. The material sequenced was blood. Here the CDR3 reads CASSLDRGWYEQYF. The CDR3 DNA is TGCGCCAGCAGTTTGGACAGGGGTTGGTACGAGCAGTACTTC.